The rows below give T cell receptor beta chains drawn from one sample of a study of shared clonotypes between healthy human individuals. Libraries were prepared by immunoSEQ multiplex PCR; TCRdb keeps only in-frame clonotypes and omits some of them. The sample has roughly 700,000 clones, roughly 91% seen once; the top ten hold about 34%. The specimen was memory CD8+ T cells from PBMCs. These receptors came from a man aged 18 to 30 in good health. Some clones in this sample may be carry-over from other donors' samples. Each CDR3 is given with its conserved first and last residue. Each record gives: V gene, D gene, clone size, J gene, CDR3 DNA, CDR3 protein. A D gene is named only where the DNA matches it firmly. The size entry is marked missing in some rows and otherwise reads once, few, many or a size class.

TRBV4-3	TRBD2	.	TRBJ2-7	TGCGCCAGCAGCCAAGGCATGGAGCGGGGACTCTACGAGCAGTACTTC	CASSQGMERGLYEQYF
TRBV5-4	TRBD1	.	TRBJ1-5	TGTGCCAGCAGTCCAGGAGGACAGGGCTTCCAGCCCCAGCATTTT	CASSPGGQGFQPQHF
TRBV14	.	.	TRBJ1-2	TGTGCCAGCAGCCCTGGGGGCCGAAATGGCTACACCTTC	CASSPGGRNGYTF
TRBV27	.	.	TRBJ2-7	TGTGCCAGCAGTTTACTGGGCCCCCACGAGCAGTACTTC	CASSLLGPHEQYF
TRBV9	.	.	TRBJ2-6	TGTGCCAGCAGCGGCTCTGGGGCCAACGTCCTGACTTTC	CASSGSGANVLTF
TRBV29-1	.	.	TRBJ1-1	TGCAGCGTCTACAGTGGGACTGAAGCTTTCTTT	CSVYSGTEAFF
TRBV19	.	.	TRBJ1-3	TGTGCCAGTAGTACGCCGGAACAGGGCATGTTGAACACCATATATTTT	CASSTPEQGMLNTIYF
TRBV29-1	TRBD1	.	TRBJ1-2	TGCAGCGTTCCCGGGGACAGGGCGGACTATGGCTACACCTTC	CSVPGDRADYGYTF
TRBV29-1	.	.	TRBJ2-7	TGCAGCGTTGTATACCGGTCCGAGCAGTACTTC	CSVVYRSEQYF
TRBV29-1	.	.	TRBJ2-7	TGCAGCGTTGAACTCGACAACTCCTACGAGCAGTACTTC	CSVELDNSYEQYF
TRBV2	.	.	TRBJ2-5	TGTGCCAGCAGTGAAGGGCCTCCTGGGGAGACCCAGTACTTC	CASSEGPPGETQYF
TRBV28	.	.	TRBJ1-2	TGTGCCAGCAGCCCACATGTAGGTGAAGGCTACACCTTC	CASSPHVGEGYTF
TRBV5-1	.	.	TRBJ2-7	TGCGCCAGCAGCTTGAGGTTAGTCCCAGACGAGCAGTACTTC	CASSLRLVPDEQYF
TRBV5-4	TRBD2	.	TRBJ2-1	TGTGCCAGCCCGGGCCTAGCGGACAATGAGCAGTTCTTC	CASPGLADNEQFF
TRBV16	.	.	TRBJ2-7	TGTGCCAGCAGCCAGTGGAACTACGAGCAGTACTTC	CASSQWNYEQYF
TRBV29-1	.	once	TRBJ1-2	TGCAGCGTTGAAGGGGTCACAGGTGACTATGGCTACACCTTC	CSVEGVTGDYGYTF
TRBV28	.	many	TRBJ2-1	TGTGCCAGCACCACGGACAACTACAATGAGCAGTTCTTC	CASTTDNYNEQFF
TRBV13	.	.	TRBJ1-1	TGTGCCAGCAGCTTGGGGAGGGGCAGGGGCACTGAAGCTTTCTTT	CASSLGRGRGTEAFF
TRBV6-6	TRBD2	.	TRBJ2-7	TGTGCCAGCAGTCCAGGACTAGCGGGAGCGGGCTACGAGCAGTACTTC	CASSPGLAGAGYEQYF
TRBV7-2	.	.	TRBJ2-1	TGTGCCAGCAGCTTGGGTGAAGGGATATACAATGAGCAGTTCTTC	CASSLGEGIYNEQFF
TRBV28	TRBD1	.	TRBJ1-4	TGTGCCAGCGGGACAGGGGCTGGTGAAAAACTGTTTTTT	CASGTGAGEKLFF
TRBV9	.	.	TRBJ2-1	TGTGCCAGCAGCGTAGCCAGGGACCTCTACAATGAGCAGTTCTTC	CASSVARDLYNEQFF
TRBV6-5	.	.	TRBJ2-4	TGTGCCAGCAGGGACCGGCACGTAGCCAAAAACATTCAGTACTTC	CASRDRHVAKNIQYF
TRBV14	.	once	TRBJ2-3	TGTGCCAGCAGCCGAGACAGAGATACGCAGTATTTT	CASSRDRDTQYF
TRBV29-1	.	.	TRBJ2-7	TGCAGCGCCACGGACGGATTCTACGAGCAGTACTTC	CSATDGFYEQYF
TRBV28	.	.	TRBJ1-5	TGTGCCAGCAGTTTACGGGGAGGCAATCAGCCCCAGCATTTT	CASSLRGGNQPQHF
TRBV7-9	.	.	TRBJ1-4	TGTGCCAGCAGCTTAACAGGGAATGAAAAACTGTTTTTT	CASSLTGNEKLFF
TRBV6-5	TRBD1	.	TRBJ1-2	TGTGCCAGCAGTTACGTGACAGGGGGAAACTATGGCTACACCTTC	CASSYVTGGNYGYTF
TRBV5-5	TRBD1	few	TRBJ2-1	TGTGCCAGCAGCTCCCCCGGGACAGGGATCCACAATGAGCAGTTCTTC	CASSSPGTGIHNEQFF
TRBV7-8	.	.	TRBJ2-1	TGTGCCAGCAGCTTAGGGGGACTCCGACACCCCTACAATGAGCAGTTCTTC	CASSLGGLRHPYNEQFF
TRBV9	.	.	TRBJ2-7	TGTGCCAGCAGCGTAGGACCAGCAAGCTCCTACGAGCAGTACTTC	CASSVGPASSYEQYF
TRBV6-1	.	.	TRBJ1-1	TGTGCCAGCAGTGTTCGAAGCGGCACTGAAGCTTTCTTT	CASSVRSGTEAFF
TRBV5-1	.	.	TRBJ2-1	TGCGCCAGCAGCTTGTTGGTCGGGAGCTCCTACAATGAGCAGTTCTTC	CASSLLVGSSYNEQFF
TRBV28	TRBD2	.	TRBJ2-7	TGTGCCAGCAGTTTAGCGGCACCCGGGGGGACCTACGAGCAGTACTTC	CASSLAAPGGTYEQYF
TRBV28	.	.	TRBJ1-2	TGTGCCAGCAGTTTACAACAGGGTCGGGGCTACACCTTC	CASSLQQGRGYTF
TRBV27	.	.	TRBJ2-7	TGTGCCAGCAGGGGCGGTTACGAGCAGTACTTC	CASRGGYEQYF
TRBV13	.	.	TRBJ1-1	TGTGCCAGCAGCACGAGACAGGAGAACACTGAAGCTTTCTTT	CASSTRQENTEAFF
TRBV7-9	.	.	TRBJ1-4	TGTGCCCCCCACCCCAGCCGGCGGGAAAAACTGTTTTTT	CAPHPSRREKLFF
TRBV9	.	.	TRBJ1-2	TGTGCCAGCAGCTTGGGGTCATCCCTAAGTTATGGCTACACCTTC	CASSLGSSLSYGYTF
TRBV28	.	.	TRBJ1-1	TGTGCCAGCAGCCTGGTCGGGGGCCCTATGAACACTGAAGCTTTCTTT	CASSLVGGPMNTEAFF
TRBV4-2	TRBD2	.	TRBJ2-3	TGTGCCAGCAGCGAAACCATAGCGGGGTATAGCACAGATACGCAGTATTTT	CASSETIAGYSTDTQYF
TRBV9	TRBD1	few	TRBJ1-1	TGTGCCAGCAGCGAAGGACAGGGGGACACTGAAGCTTTCTTT	CASSEGQGDTEAFF
TRBV7-9	.	.	TRBJ2-1	TGTGCCAGCAGCTTAGGGCTCGGGGTTAAGTACAATGAGCAGTTCTTC	CASSLGLGVKYNEQFF
TRBV10-3	.	.	TRBJ2-3	TGTGCCATCAGGGAGGGGGTTAGAACAGATACGCAGTATTTT	CAIREGVRTDTQYF
TRBV6-6	TRBD1	.	TRBJ1-2	TGTGCCAGCAGCCCCGGGACAGGCTATGGAGGCTACACCTTC	CASSPGTGYGGYTF
TRBV27	TRBD1	.	TRBJ2-7	TGTGCCAGCAGTTTGGGGACAGGGTTATACGAGCAGTACTTC	CASSLGTGLYEQYF
TRBV7-9	.	.	TRBJ2-7	TGTGCCAGCAGCTCCGGACAGACCTACGAGCAGTACTTC	CASSSGQTYEQYF
TRBV7-3	TRBD2	.	TRBJ2-5	TGTGCCAGCAGCTCGGACCCGGGAGGGCCTTGGGAGACCCAGTACTTC	CASSSDPGGPWETQYF
TRBV27	.	few	TRBJ1-5	TGTGCCAGCAGTTTGGGTAGGAGTAATCAGCCCCAGCATTTT	CASSLGRSNQPQHF
TRBV10-1	TRBD2	.	TRBJ2-7	TGCGCCAGCAGTGAAATAGCGGGAGGAACTCGAAGCTCCTACGAGCAGTACTTC	CASSEIAGGTRSSYEQYF